The 3 T cell receptor beta chains in this list originate from one sample, sequenced in a study of T cells after yellow fever vaccination. One entry per CDR3 protein results from TCRdb running MiXCR on the 5' RACE reads. The data hold 340,000 or so distinct CDR3 sequences, with 9.5% to 15% observed a single time. Sequenced material: CD4+ T cells sorted from PBMCs, taken 15 days after the yellow fever booster vaccination. These receptor sequences come from a man aged 18-30 years who received the YFV17D yellow fever vaccine.

The chain uses TRBV13 and TRBJ1-5; D is undetermined. This CDR3 is built from 14 residues. From germline, CDR1 is PRHDT and CDR2 FYEKMQ (reference sequence). V lost 5 bases, J lost 2 bases, and 10 bases lay in between. CDR3 nucleotide sequence: TGTGCCAGCAGCCAGTCCCCCCGCAATCAGCCCCAGCATTTT. Translated, it gives CASSQSPRNQPQHF.

This chain's CDR3 is CASSLGGSVTGELFF. As DNA, the CDR3 is TGTGCCAGCAGCTTAGGTGGCAGCGTCACCGGGGAGCTGTTTTTT. This chain joins TRBV7-9 and TRBJ2-2, with D unclear. Germline loops: CDR1 SEHNR, CDR2 FQNEAQ (reference sequence). The CDR3 length is 15 residues. V was clipped by 1 base and J by 4 bases, with 10 bases between them. Complete variable domain (other parts from reference TRBV7-9 and TRBJ2-2): DTGVSQNPRHKITKRGQNVTFRCDPISEHNRLYWYRQTLGQGPEFLTYFQNEAQLEKSRLLSDRFSAERPKGSFSTLEIQRTEQGDSAMYLCASSLGGSVTGELFFGEGSRLTVL.

The chain employs TRBV12-3 or TRBV12-4 and TRBJ1-1; no reliable D call. This CDR3 region has 13 residues. Trimming took 3 bases from V and 3 from J, leaving 8 bases between them. The CDR3 spells CASSFRWDTEAFF. CDR3 bases: TGTGCCAGCAGTTTCCGATGGGACACTGAAGCTTTCTTT.